The 17 T cell receptor beta chains below come from one sample, sequenced in a study of cytomegalovirus exposure and HLA in healthy donors. This PCR relied on a set of 60 Vbeta primers and 13 Jbeta primers. The repertoire was sequenced with immunoSEQ multiplex PCR; TCRdb's copy has only in-frame clones and lacks some. The table records 150,000 or so clones, over 80% of them present only once. Sequencing was carried out using PBMCs. These receptors originate from a man aged 45-65 years in good health and CMV-seropositive.

The J gene is TRBJ2-1, the V gene TRBV9; D possibly corresponds to TRBD2 (6 bases). The CDR3 sequence is 16 residues long. The germline gives CDR1 SGDLS, CDR2 YYNGEE. V lost 0 bases and J lost 2, with 12 bases in between. CDR3 in amino acids: CASSVVGGATYNEQFF. CDR3 DNA sequence: TGTGCCAGCAGCGTAGTCGGCGGGGCAACCTACAATGAGCAGTTCTTC.

This clone was seen a handful of times. CDR3 loop: CASSQVLGDTGELFF. CDR3 nucleotide sequence: TGTGCCAGCAGCCAAGTGTTAGGGGACACCGGGGAGCTGTTTTTT. The rearrangement uses TRBV14 and TRBJ2-2; tentatively, D is TRBD1 (5 bases). Trimming removed 1 base at V and 3 bases at J, with 9 bases between. The germline V gene encodes CDR1 SGHDN and CDR2 FVKESK. The CDR3 consists of 15 residues.

J is TRBJ1-1 and V is TRBV6-5; the D is unclear. Per germline, CDR1 MNHEY and CDR2 SVGAGI. The V end lost 9 bases, the J end lost 3 bases, and 5 bases lay between the germline ends. The CDR3 consists of 10 residues. The CDR3 DNA sequence: TGTGCCAGATCAGACACTGAAGCTTTCTTT. Amino acids: CARSDTEAFF.

The chain has TRBV6-1 and TRBJ2-7; 7 bases are shared with TRBD2. After removal of 7 bases from V and 6 bases from J, the junction contained 15 bases not matched to a gene. Germline V gene lookup returns CDR1 MNHNS and CDR2 SASEGT. The CDR3 has 15 amino acids. The CDR3 DNA reads TGTGCCAGCAATAAAGGGTTTGGCGGGGGTGCCGAGCAGTACTTC. Its translation is CASNKGFGGGAEQYF.

The chain links TRBV7-9 to TRBJ2-7; TRBD2 matches at 12 bases. Looked up from germline, CDR1 is SEHNR and CDR2 is FQNEAQ (reference sequence). The CDR3 spans 16 residues. With V trimmed by 2 bases and J by 3 bases, 5 bases remained unmatched. Written as DNA, the CDR3 is TGTGCCAGCAGCTTAACTTCGACTAGCGGGAGCTACGAGCAGTACTTC. It is translated as CASSLTSTSGSYEQYF.

The V gene is TRBV5-1, the J gene TRBJ2-5; perhaps TRBD1 as D (5 bases). Between the trimmed V and J ends, which lost 4 bases and 1 base, there was a span of 8 bases. Germline-derived CDR1 and CDR2 are SGHRS and YFSETQ. This CDR3 contains 13 residues. CDR3 sequence reads: CASSPGIQETQYF. In DNA, the CDR3 is TGCGCCAGCAGCCCAGGGATCCAAGAGACCCAGTACTTC.

This clone was detected a few times. V and J are TRBV28 and TRBJ1-4; D call uncertain. V gave up 7 bases and J gave up 8 bases, with 11 bases separating them. The CDR3 covers 12 residues. The germline V gene has CDR1 MDHEN and CDR2 SYDVKM. The CDR3 DNA reads as TGTGCCAGCAAGGGAGGAGAGGAAAAACTGTTTTTT. It specifies CASKGGEEKLFF.

The CDR3 region has the DNA TGTGCCAGCAGCCGAGAAACAGGTCTTACAGATACGCAGTATTTT. Encoded protein: CASSRETGLTDTQYF. V and J are TRBV5-8 and TRBJ2-3, with D possibly TRBD1 on 5 matching bases. Trimming stripped 4 bases from V and 3 bases from J, with 15 bases between. The CDR3 extends over 15 amino acids. Germline V CDR1 and CDR2: SGHTS, YDEGEE.

The CDR3 sequence is CASTYSGRGEQFF. The DNA of the CDR3 is TGTGCCAGCACTTATAGCGGGAGGGGTGAGCAGTTCTTC. V is TRBV27 and J is TRBJ2-1; 11 nucleotides match TRBD2. Trimming removed 7 bases from V and 9 bases from J; junction bases left unmatched: 5. Germline V gene data show CDR1 as MNHEY and CDR2 as SMNVEV (reference sequence). The CDR3 extends over 13 amino acids.

The V gene is TRBV27, the J gene TRBJ1-1; D perhaps matches TRBD1 (6 bases). This CDR3 spans 14 amino acids. V was cut by 8 bases and J by 0 bases, with 13 bases left in between. In germline, CDR1 is MNHEY, CDR2 SMNVEV (reference sequence). CDR3 nucleotides: TGTGCCAGCCAAACAGGGCCGGTGAACACTGAAGCTTTCTTT. It encodes CASQTGPVNTEAFF.

This chain joins TRBV7-8 and TRBJ1-1; D possibly corresponds to TRBD1 (5 bases). The germline CDR1 and CDR2 sequences are SGHVS and FQNEAQ. The CDR3 extends over 14 amino acids. The ends were cut back, 8 bases at V and 3 bases at J, with 16 bases in the middle. This CDR3 is CASWNRFVDTEAFF. The CDR3 coding sequence is TGTGCCAGCTGGAACAGGTTTGTCGACACTGAAGCTTTCTTT.

This rearrangement joins TRBV28 to TRBJ2-5; 11 bases fit TRBD2. The CDR3 consists of 16 residues. CDR1 and CDR2 (germline): MDHEN, SYDVKM. Unmatched junction bases numbered 8, after V lost 6 bases and J lost 2 bases. The CDR3 here is CASRPPLAGGQETQYF. The CDR3 DNA reads TGTGCCAGCAGACCGCCCTTAGCGGGGGGGCAAGAGACCCAGTACTTC. Full variable domain (rest looked up from reference TRBV28 and TRBJ2-5): DVKVTQSSRYLVKRTGEKVFLECVQDMDHENMFWYRQDPGLGLRLIYFSYDVKMKEKGDIPEGYSVSREKKERFSLILESASTNQTSMYLCASRPPLAGGQETQYFGPGTRLLVL.

The rearrangement joins TRBV5-1 to TRBJ1-2, with D possibly being TRBD1 (6 bases). Deletions cut 0 bases from V and 7 bases from J, with 10 bases between. Germline assignment: CDR1 SGHRS and CDR2 YFSETQ. CDR3 length: 13 amino acids. CDR3 nucleotides: TGCGCCAGCAGCTTGGCCGGACAGCTTGGCTACACCTTC. Its translation is CASSLAGQLGYTF.

This clone has just a few counts. The chain recombines TRBV5-8 with TRBJ1-5; TRBD1 matches at 7 bases. Germline V gene sequence: CDR1 SGHTS, CDR2 YDEGEE. This CDR3 is 14 amino acids long. Trimming at V came to 3 bases and at J to 1 base, leaving 1 base not matched to a gene. The CDR3 sequence is CASSSGQSNQPQHF. CDR3 nucleotides: TGTGCCAGCAGCTCGGGACAGAGCAATCAGCCCCAGCATTTT.

V gene TRBV28 combines with J gene TRBJ2-7, with 8 bases that match TRBD1. In germline, CDR1 is MDHEN, CDR2 SYDVKM. Losses at the gene ends were 10 bases for V and 2 bases for J; bases not matched to a gene: 10. This CDR3 has 14 residues. The chain's CDR3 is CATSGRGPTYEQYF. The DNA of the CDR3 is TGTGCCACCTCGGGCAGGGGGCCCACCTACGAGCAGTACTTC.

The rearrangement uses TRBV29-1 and TRBJ1-3; D gene uncertain. Trimming removed 4 bases from V and 0 bases from J, with 19 bases in between. CDR3 length: 17 residues. CDR1 is SQVTM and CDR2 is ANQGSEA in the germline V gene. The CDR3 region is CSVVAGVHTSSGNTIYF. The DNA of the CDR3 is TGCAGCGTTGTGGCGGGAGTTCATACGAGCTCTGGAAACACCATATATTTT.

V is TRBV7-2 and J is TRBJ2-5; TRBD1 matches at 10 bases. This CDR3 has 17 amino acids. Looked up from germline, CDR1 is SGHTA and CDR2 is FQGNSA. The trim removed 1 base at V and 7 bases at J, leaving 12 bases unmatched. DNA for the CDR3: TGTGCCAGCAGCTTAGATACCGGGACAGGGGATTCAGGGACCCAGTACTTC. Its translation is CASSLDTGTGDSGTQYF.